This T cell receptor (beta chain) was documented in a study of persistence of HIV-infected CD4 T cells. A remark on this clone: The antigen is undetermined.

Germline CDR1 reads KGHDR; CDR2 reads SFDVKD. The CDR3 covers 15 residues. Trimming took 4 bases from V and 4 from J; bases not matched to a gene: 2. Cells were stimulated with overlapping HIV-1 Gag 15-mer peptides. Responding CD4+ T cells were sorted by upregulation of both CD40 ligand and CD69. Stimulated PBMCs had first been depleted of CD8+ T cells. The libraries were made with immunoSEQ version 4 in survey mode. Measured with immunoSEQ multiplex PCR; TCRdb has only the in-frame clones, and not every one. Counted here are tens of thousands of clones, roughly 70% occurring once; the ten biggest clones make up 1.4%.

The sequence was obtained from an adult man with HIV who was CMV-seropositive. V and J are TRBV24-1 and TRBJ2-6; 8 positions match TRBD1. The sample here was CD4+ T cells sorted from PBMCs after approximately 20-hour stimulation, taken from a patient who received antiretroviral therapy. The CDR3 DNA is TGTGCCACCAGTGACAGGGGGCGCGGGGCCAACGTCCTGACTTTC. It is translated as CATSDRGRGANVLTF.